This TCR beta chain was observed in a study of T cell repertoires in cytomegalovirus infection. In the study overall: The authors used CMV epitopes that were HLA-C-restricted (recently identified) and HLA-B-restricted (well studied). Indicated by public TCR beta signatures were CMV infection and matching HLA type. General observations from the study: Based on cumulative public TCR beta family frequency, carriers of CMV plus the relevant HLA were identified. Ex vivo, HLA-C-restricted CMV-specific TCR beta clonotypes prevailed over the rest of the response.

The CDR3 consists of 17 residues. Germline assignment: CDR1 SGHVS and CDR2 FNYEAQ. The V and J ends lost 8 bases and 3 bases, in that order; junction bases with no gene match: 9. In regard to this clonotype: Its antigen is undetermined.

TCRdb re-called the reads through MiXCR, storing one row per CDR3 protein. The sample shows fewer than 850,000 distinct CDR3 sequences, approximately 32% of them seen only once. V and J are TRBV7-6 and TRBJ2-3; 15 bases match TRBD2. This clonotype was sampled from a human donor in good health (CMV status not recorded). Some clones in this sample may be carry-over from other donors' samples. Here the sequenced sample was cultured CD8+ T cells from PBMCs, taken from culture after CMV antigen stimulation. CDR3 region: CASRRTSGGARTDTQYF. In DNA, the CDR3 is TGTGCCAGCCGAAGGACTAGCGGGGGGGCTCGGACAGATACGCAGTATTTT.